The subject of this entry is one TCR beta chain. The germline V and J ends were trimmed by 0 bases and 8 bases, with 17 bases remaining between them. Per the germline V gene, CDR1 is SGHDT and CDR2 is YYEEEE. CDR3 size: 15 residues. This sample stems from a study of OX40 agonist ivuxolimab in advanced cancers. On the study more broadly: Ivuxolimab, an agonistic anti-OX40 (CD134) antibody, was given to patients.

Libraries were prepared by immunoSEQ multiplex PCR; TCRdb keeps only in-frame clonotypes and omits some of them. The data contain approximately 110,000 clones, 85% to 95% of them singletons. Autoimmune disease history or systemic immunosuppression barred patients. This chain joins TRBV5-6 and TRBJ1-2; D unclear. The sequence was collected from an adult with an advanced solid tumor such as melanoma, head and neck, liver or kidney cancer. The sequencing used CD4+ or CD8+ T cells sorted from blood, collected in a trial of the OX40 agonist ivuxolimab. CDR3 in amino acids: CASSLGGGRRHGYTF. The CDR3 DNA is TGTGCCAGCAGCTTGGGAGGCGGGAGGAGGCACGGCTACACCTTC.